This TCR beta chain was captured in a study of T-cell reconstitution after alpha-beta-depleted transplantation in children (dated by TCRdb to about 2016). For the wider study: T-cell immune reconstitution after TCRalphabeta/CD19-depleted allogeneic hematopoietic cell transplantation in children was quantitatively tracked in the study by means of TCR repertoire profiling. Broader findings and caveats from the paper: In some patients, the high TCRbeta diversity seen at day 60 was put down to recipient T cells and intrathymic progenitors that had survived conditioning. About two months after transplant, the apparently early recovery of alphabetaT-cell counts reportedly depended on just several hundred clones that had expanded rapidly and came from non-depleted graft cells. Over subsequent months, a decline in hyperexpanded clone frequencies was noted, and after one year, T-cell counts and TCRbeta diversity were mostly ascribed to newly produced T cells.

Measured from the cysteine to the phenylalanine, the CDR3 is 14 residues long. Only the CDR3 part of the read is kept: 42 bases, read in frame from the first base. V is shortened by 4 bases, J by 0 bases, and the region joining them spans 9 bases. The germline V gene sets CDR1 to LGHNA and CDR2 to YSLEER. In regard to this clonotype: The specificity of this receptor is unknown. The record has no base qualities; no much larger clone is one base away.

The meaning of the sample's treatment or condition label: allogeneic hematopoietic cell transplantation with graft depleted of TCRalphabeta T cells and CD19 B cells. The children who served as transplant recipients had been given grafts of TCRalphabeta/CD19-depleted allogeneic hematopoietic cells. The library was obtained by PCR. TCRdb lists the instrument as Illumina HiSeq 2500. To normalize quantification of the TCRbeta repertoire, the TCR libraries were built with molecular barcoding that relied on unique molecular identifiers. In TCRdb, the public reads were trimmed at Q25 with fastp and aligned with MiXCR, with productive beta chains retained. CDR3 protein sequences are deduplicated, and each keeps its most common genes and DNA. For this sample the table gives hundreds of thousands of distinct CDR3 sequences, of which roughly a sixth were detected only once. 40% to 50% of the sample is held by the ten biggest clonotypes.

This sequence originates from a male patient aged 2-9 years who had a stem cell transplant for acute lymphoblastic leukemia, so the T cells may come from the graft donor. The rearranged chain carries TRBV4-3 and TRBJ1-1; the D region possibly corresponds to TRBD1 (6 bases align). The input for sequencing was PBMCs, mostly from graft donor cells, taken 360 days after TCRalphabeta/CD19-depleted stem cell transplant. The nucleotide sequence reads TGCGCCAGCAGCCCGGACAGCATGAACACTGAAGCTTTCTTT. Its protein is CASSPDSMNTEAFF.